The rows below give T cell receptor beta chains drawn from one sample of a study of cytomegalovirus exposure and HLA in healthy donors. Sequenced by immunoSEQ multiplex PCR; TCRdb stores in-frame clones only, minus some. The sample holds tens of thousands of clones, roughly three quarters seen once. Sequenced: PBMCs. These receptors came from a young woman in good health and CMV-seronegative. Both conserved end residues are part of each CDR3. D genes are given only for firm matches. Rows give clone size only sometimes, using once, few, many, or a class for an expanded clone.

abundance	d_gene	v_gene	j_gene	CDR3nt	CDR3aa
.	.	TRBV5-1	TRBJ2-5	TGCGCCAGCAGCTTGGGAGATGAGACCCAGTACTTC	CASSLGDETQYF
few	.	TRBV10-3	TRBJ1-1	TGTGCCATCAGTGAGTCTAGGGGCGGCACTGAAGCTTTCTTT	CAISESRGGTEAFF
.	.	TRBV11-2	TRBJ1-4	TGTGCCAGCAGCCTCCAGGGGAAAGATGAAAAACTGTTTTTT	CASSLQGKDEKLFF
.	TRBD1	TRBV6-5	TRBJ2-7	TGTGCCAGCAGTGCCGGGACAGGGGCCTACGAGCAGTACTTC	CASSAGTGAYEQYF
.	TRBD2	TRBV30	TRBJ2-2	TGTGCCTGGAGGGGACTAGCGGGAGGAAACGGCGGGGAGCTGTTTTTT	CAWRGLAGGNGGELFF
.	.	TRBV4-1	TRBJ2-1	TGCGCCAGCAGCCAAGATACGGCAGCGAAGCAGTTCTTC	CASSQDTAAKQFF
.	.	TRBV5-1	TRBJ1-4	TGCGCCAGCAGCTTGGAAGGGGGTCCAACTAATGAAAAACTGTTTTTT	CASSLEGGPTNEKLFF
.	TRBD1	TRBV10-1	TRBJ2-7	TGCGCCAGCAGTCCTCGACAGGGCTCCTACGAGCAGTACTTC	CASSPRQGSYEQYF
.	TRBD2	TRBV14	TRBJ2-3	TGTGCCAGCAGCCAGTTAGCGGGAGCCCTCACAGATACGCAGTATTTT	CASSQLAGALTDTQYF
.	.	TRBV14	TRBJ2-3	TGTGCCAGCAGCCCCCCAGGGTTTGGGAACACAGATACGCAGTATTTT	CASSPPGFGNTDTQYF
.	TRBD1	TRBV5-1	TRBJ1-2	TGCGCCAGCAGGCCCGGGACAGGGGATGGTGTCTACACCTTC	CASRPGTGDGVYTF
few	TRBD2	TRBV18	TRBJ2-2	TGTGCCAGCTCACCACCGTTTAGCGGGCATAGGAACACCGGGGAGCTGTTTTTT	CASSPPFSGHRNTGELFF
.	TRBD1	TRBV5-6	TRBJ2-5	TGTGCCAGCAGCCGATTTACCCTCCGACAGGGAAGACAAGAGACCCAGTACTTC	CASSRFTLRQGRQETQYF
few	.	TRBV4-3	TRBJ2-1	TGCGCCAGCAGCCTCCAACTAGTGGGAAACAATGAGCAGTTCTTC	CASSLQLVGNNEQFF
.	.	TRBV2	TRBJ2-1	TGTGCCAGCAGTGAAAAGAGGGTGACGCAGTTCTTC	CASSEKRVTQFF
.	.	TRBV5-3	TRBJ1-1	TGTGCCAGAAGCTTGGTGGTGGGGCCTTACACTGAAGCTTTCTTT	CARSLVVGPYTEAFF
.	TRBD2	TRBV11-2	TRBJ2-3	TGTGCCAGCAGCTTAGTTGGAAGGGAGGGGGATACGCAGTATTTT	CASSLVGREGDTQYF
.	TRBD1	TRBV5-4	TRBJ2-2	TGTGCCAGCAGCCCAGGGGGAACTAACACCGGGGAGCTGTTTTTT	CASSPGGTNTGELFF
.	.	TRBV7-2	TRBJ1-5	TGTGCCAGCAGCTTAGCGAGTAGTACAGGGAACAATCAGCCCCAGCATTTT	CASSLASSTGNNQPQHF
.	TRBD2	TRBV9	TRBJ2-5	TGTGCCAGCAGCCCTGGGGGAGCGGGATACCAAGAGACCCAGTACTTC	CASSPGGAGYQETQYF
.	TRBD1	TRBV5-4	TRBJ2-1	TGTGCCAGCAGCTTACTGGGACAGGGGGTTGACAATGAGCAGTTCTTC	CASSLLGQGVDNEQFF
.	.	TRBV7-3	TRBJ1-1	TGTGCCAGCAGCGTGGAGGTCAGCACTGAAGCTTTCTTT	CASSVEVSTEAFF
.	.	TRBV14	TRBJ2-5	TGTGCCAGCAGCCCGAACGCCGGGACCCAGTACTTC	CASSPNAGTQYF
.	.	TRBV11-2	TRBJ1-2	TGTGCCAGCAGCTTAGAGGAGGGCCCCTATGGCTACACCTTC	CASSLEEGPYGYTF
.	TRBD1	TRBV13	TRBJ2-1	TGTGCCAGCACACTGGGACAGGGGGCTCAGAATGAGCAGTTCTTC	CASTLGQGAQNEQFF
.	.	TRBV4-1	TRBJ2-2	TGCGCCAGCAGCCAAGAAGGGGCCACCGGGGAGCTGTTTTTT	CASSQEGATGELFF
.	.	TRBV11-2	TRBJ1-2	TGTGCCAGCAGTCTCGACGCTGAGGACTATGGCTACACCTTC	CASSLDAEDYGYTF
.	TRBD1	TRBV19	TRBJ2-7	TGTGCCAGTAGTAGGGGGACAGGGGACTCTTGGGAGCAGTACTTC	CASSRGTGDSWEQYF
.	.	TRBV5-1	TRBJ2-1	TGCGCCAGCAGCTTGGGGGGCGGCTACAATGAGCAGTTCTTC	CASSLGGGYNEQFF
once	.	TRBV30	TRBJ1-2	TGTGCCTGGAGCGAAGGGGGGGATGGGTATGGCTACACCTTC	CAWSEGGDGYGYTF
.	TRBD1	TRBV19	TRBJ1-2	TGTGCCAGTAGTATGTCCCACGACAGGGGCTATGGCTACACCTTC	CASSMSHDRGYGYTF
.	.	TRBV19	TRBJ1-6	TGTGCCAGTCTGGGGAAGCGGACAGACTATAATTCACCCCTCCACTTT	CASLGKRTDYNSPLHF
.	.	TRBV6-5	TRBJ1-1	TGTGCCAGCAGTTACTTAGCGAACACTGAAGCTTTCTTT	CASSYLANTEAFF
once	.	TRBV7-2	TRBJ2-7	TGTGCCAGCAACGTAAGGGGCGGCTCCTACGAGCAGTACTTC	CASNVRGGSYEQYF
.	TRBD1	TRBV18	TRBJ1-1	TGTGCCAGCTCACCCGACAGGGTCCGGACTGAAGCTTTCTTT	CASSPDRVRTEAFF
once	.	TRBV5-5	TRBJ1-4	TGTGCCAGCAGTTATGCACAGGGAATCGAAGAAAAACTGTTTTTT	CASSYAQGIEEKLFF
.	.	TRBV4-1	TRBJ1-1	TGCGCCAGCAGCCAAAGTAAGGAGGCAACTGAAGCTTTCTTT	CASSQSKEATEAFF
few	.	TRBV7-9	TRBJ2-5	TGTGCCAGCAGCTTATTCCGGGATATCGCAGAGACCCAGTACTTC	CASSLFRDIAETQYF
.	TRBD2	TRBV7-2	TRBJ2-1	TGTGCCAGCAGCCGTAGTCAAGGACTAGCGGGAGTTGACAATGAGCAGTTCTTC	CASSRSQGLAGVDNEQFF
.	.	TRBV21-1	TRBJ2-1	TGTGCCAGCAGCAAAGTGGAACAGCGGGACCACTCCTACAATGAGCAGTTCTTC	CASSKVEQRDHSYNEQFF
.	.	TRBV4-3	TRBJ2-2	TGCGCCAGCAGCCGAGGACTCATGAACACCGGGGAGCTGTTTTTT	CASSRGLMNTGELFF
.	TRBD1	TRBV7-9	TRBJ1-1	TGTGCCAGCAGCGTTACAGGGGTCTCTGAAGCTTTCTTT	CASSVTGVSEAFF
.	TRBD1	TRBV7-8	TRBJ2-7	TGTGCCAGCAGCGAGATTGGGACAGCCACCTACGAGCAGTACTTC	CASSEIGTATYEQYF
few	TRBD2	TRBV19	TRBJ2-2	TGTGCCAGTACCCTACCCCCGGGAGGGACCGGGGAGCTGTTTTTT	CASTLPPGGTGELFF
.	.	TRBV7-2	TRBJ2-5	TGTGCCAGCAGCTTAGACAGGGCACAAGAGACCCAGTACTTC	CASSLDRAQETQYF
once	TRBD2	TRBV5-1	TRBJ2-3	TGCGCCAGCAGCTTTTCGGCTAGCGGAGGGGTGGATACGCAGTATTTT	CASSFSASGGVDTQYF
.	.	TRBV4-1	TRBJ1-2	TGCGCCAGCAGCCCGACCGGACAGACGAGCTATGGCTACACCTTC	CASSPTGQTSYGYTF
.	TRBD1	TRBV4-1	TRBJ1-1	TGCGCCAGCAGCCAAGGCGTACCGGGACAGAAGAACACTGAAGCTTTCTTT	CASSQGVPGQKNTEAFF
few	.	TRBV4-1	TRBJ2-2	TGCGCCAGCAGCCACTCGAACACCGGGGAGCTGTTTTTT	CASSHSNTGELFF
.	.	TRBV7-8	TRBJ2-1	TGTGCCAGCAGCTATAGCTCCTACAATGAGCAGTTCTTC	CASSYSSYNEQFF
.	TRBD1	TRBV5-1	TRBJ1-2	TGCGCCAGCAGCCGCGAAGGACAGGGGGTTGATGGCTACACCTTC	CASSREGQGVDGYTF
.	.	TRBV10-3	TRBJ2-5	TGTGCCATCGGGAGGCAGGAAGAGACCCAGTACTTC	CAIGRQEETQYF